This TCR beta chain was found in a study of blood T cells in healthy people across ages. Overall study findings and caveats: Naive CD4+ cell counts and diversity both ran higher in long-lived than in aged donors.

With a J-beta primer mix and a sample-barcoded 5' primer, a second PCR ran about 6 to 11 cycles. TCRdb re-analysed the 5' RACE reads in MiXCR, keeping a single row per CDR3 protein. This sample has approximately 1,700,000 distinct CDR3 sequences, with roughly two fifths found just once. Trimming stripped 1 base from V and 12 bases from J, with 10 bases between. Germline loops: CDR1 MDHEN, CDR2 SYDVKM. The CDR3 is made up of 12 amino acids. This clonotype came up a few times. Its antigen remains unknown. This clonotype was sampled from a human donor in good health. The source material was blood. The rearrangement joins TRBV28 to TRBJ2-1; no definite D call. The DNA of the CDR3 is TGTGCCAGCAGTTTATCGGTCCGAGCGCAGTTCTTC. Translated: CASSLSVRAQFF.